These T cell receptor beta chains were read from a single sample in a study of lymphopenia after photon versus proton radiotherapy. Using immunoSEQ multiplex PCR, the repertoire was profiled, and TCRdb retains in-frame clones only, with some absent. The sample shows 20,000 to 25,000 clones, about 89% of them seen only once. The material was peripheral blood, obtained from a patient treated with proton-based radiotherapy. Source of these receptors: an older man with esophageal cancer. CDR3s include the opening cysteine and the closing phenylalanine or tryptophan. D genes are given only for firm matches. Size tells how often a clone was seen (once, few, many) or the class of an expanded clone, and some rows leave it out.

>few|TRBJ1-1|TRBV5-1|.
CASSFGTYSNTEAFF
TGCGCCAGCAGCTTTGGGACGTACTCGAACACTGAAGCTTTCTTT
>few|TRBJ2-3|TRBV29-1|.
CSVRIGQSGDTQYF
TGCAGCGTCCGAATCGGACAGTCGGGAGATACGCAGTATTTT
>.|TRBJ2-7|TRBV11-2|TRBD2
CASSLGRGLGVYEQYF
TGTGCCAGCAGCTTAGGCCGGGGACTAGGGGTCTACGAGCAGTACTTC
>.|TRBJ2-5|TRBV6-5|TRBD1
CASSYSTGGDLETQYF
TGTGCCAGCAGTTACAGTACAGGGGGTGACCTGGAGACCCAGTACTTC
>few|TRBJ2-7|TRBV19|.
CASKSGNEQYF
TGTGCCAGTAAATCAGGGAACGAGCAGTACTTC
>.|TRBJ2-1|TRBV10-2|.
CASSGGRGEVNEQFF
TGCGCCAGCAGTGGGGGCCGAGGAGAAGTTAATGAGCAGTTCTTC
>.|TRBJ1-1|TRBV6-5|.
CASSYDRRPNTEAFF
TGTGCCAGCAGTTATGACAGGAGACCTAACACTGAAGCTTTCTTT
>.|TRBJ1-5|TRBV6-6|.
CASSYVGSEQPQHF
TGTGCCAGCAGTTACGTGGGGTCTGAGCAGCCCCAGCATTTT
>.|TRBJ2-5|TRBV27|.
CASSLWGRGETQYF
TGTGCCAGCAGTTTATGGGGGCGTGGAGAGACCCAGTACTTC
>.|TRBJ2-7|TRBV9|.
CASSPYGGGSYEQYF
TGTGCCAGCAGCCCTTACGGTGGGGGGTCCTACGAGCAGTACTTC